This T cell receptor (beta chain) was obtained from a study of T-cell reconstitution after alpha-beta-depleted transplantation in children. This CDR3 is built from 13 residues. Trimming removed 4 bases from V and 6 bases from J, with 12 bases in between. Germline CDR1 is MDHEN and CDR2 is SYDVKM. During its preparation, the TCRbeta library received unique molecular identifiers. TCRdb independently ran MiXCR on the PCR reads; one entry per CDR3 protein. This table holds 800,000 to 1,000,000 distinct CDR3 sequences, about 29% found once. The V and J genes are TRBV28 and TRBJ2-5, with D maybe TRBD1 (5 bases). The receptor was derived from a boy in the first two years of life who had a stem cell transplant for SCID, so the T cells may come from the graft donor. Sequenced here: PBMCs, mostly from graft donor cells, sampled 360 days after TCRalphabeta/CD19-depleted stem cell transplant. CDR3 amino acids: CASSSWGAKTQYF. The CDR3 DNA is TGTGCCAGCAGTTCCTGGGGCGCCAAGACCCAGTACTTC.